This T cell receptor (beta chain) was documented in a study of naive and memory T cell subsets. Whole-study findings and limits: Over 95% of naive TCR sequences appeared only once after error correction, unlike memory subsets. Each distinct alpha or beta sequence counts as one clonotype. Especially in CD8 cells, naive repertoires contained a few larger clonotypes, possibly CD45RA-re-expressing memory cells.

Turning to this clonotype: Its cognate antigen is unknown.

CDR3 length equals 14 residues. Per the germline V gene, CDR1 is SQVTM and CDR2 is ANQGSEA. Trimming pared 2 bases from V and 3 bases from J, leaving 13 bases between. An equimolar mix of two oligonucleotides served as the beta constant-region primer for TRBC1 and TRBC2. Ligated cDNA was amplified by four rounds of PCR with nested alpha and beta constant-region primers and SP2. The cDNA 3' end received a ligated single-stranded oligonucleotide carrying the SP2 primer and a 12-nucleotide UMI. TCRdb reprocessed the UMI-ligation and nested PCR reads with MiXCR, giving one entry per CDR3 protein. This table holds 90,000 to 120,000 distinct CDR3 sequences, approximately 15% found once. Four subsets defined by CD45RA and CD27 were sorted after CD3, CD4, CD8 and live/dead staining.

This receptor was identified in a human donor in good health. Sequenced sample: naive CD8+ T cells from blood. This chain uses TRBV29-1 with TRBJ1-2; D unresolved. The CDR3: CSVEMRDEYYGYTF. The CDR3, as DNA: TGCAGCGTTGAAATGAGGGATGAATACTATGGCTACACCTTC.